The next 29 T cell receptor beta chains were all read from a single sample in a study of blood T cell repertoires in COVID-19. Assay: immunoSEQ multiplex PCR; the TCRdb copy retains only in-frame clones and omits some. Of fewer than 450,000 clones listed, approximately 90% are singletons. The sequencing input was PBMCs or T cells enriched from blood (not recorded which). These receptor sequences come from a woman under 30 who had recovered from COVID-19.

This sequence joins TRBV5-4 and TRBJ2-3; possibly TRBD1 for D (6 bases). Germline V gene lookup returns CDR1 SGHNT and CDR2 YYREEE (reference sequence). The V end lost 2 bases, the J end lost 0 bases, and 13 bases lay between the germline ends. CDR3 length equals 16 residues. CDR3 nucleotide sequence: TGTGCCAGCAGCTTCGAATGGGGGCGTAGCACAGATACGCAGTATTTT. It encodes CASSFEWGRSTDTQYF.

The V and J genes are TRBV5-6 and TRBJ1-1, with D perhaps TRBD1 (5 bases). CDR1 SGHDT and CDR2 YYEEEE come from the germline V gene. V was clipped by 0 bases and J by 4 bases, with 10 bases between them. This CDR3 region has 14 residues. CDR3 region: CASSLAREGTEAFF. The CDR3 DNA reads TGTGCCAGCAGCTTGGCCAGGGAAGGCACTGAAGCTTTCTTT.

The CDR3 loop is CASSQRTGTNTEAFF. The CDR3 nucleotides are TGCGCCAGCAGCCAACGGACAGGGACGAACACTGAAGCTTTCTTT. The chain recombines TRBV4-1 with TRBJ1-1; TRBD1 matches at 8 bases. Germline values: CDR1 MGHRA, CDR2 YSYEKL. V was pared by 2 bases and J by 1 base, with 3 bases of the junction left unmatched. The CDR3 is 15 amino acids.

J is TRBJ1-5 and V is TRBV24-1; possibly TRBD1 for D (5 bases). CDR3 length: 14 amino acids. CDR1 is KGHDR, CDR2 SFDVKD, per germline. Trimming left V 5 bases short and J 9 bases short, with 16 bases between. CDR3 protein: CATSGVGDLSPQHF. The DNA of the CDR3 is TGTGCCACCAGTGGGGTGGGGGACTTATCGCCCCAGCATTTT.

The genes are TRBV5-4 and TRBJ1-6, with D maybe TRBD1 (5 bases). Germline V gives CDR1 SGHNT, CDR2 YYREEE (reference sequence). The V end was cut by 2 bases, the J end by 4 bases, with 10 bases between. The CDR3 runs 15 residues. The CDR3 reads CASSLGRGYNSPLHF. The DNA of the CDR3 is TGTGCCAGCAGCTTAGGAAGGGGATATAATTCACCCCTCCACTTT.

This clone has just one count. The chain links TRBV19 to TRBJ1-5; 10 nucleotides align to TRBD1. There are 17 residues in the CDR3. V dropped 9 bases and J dropped 2; count of bases not matched to a gene: 13. The germline V gene encodes CDR1 LNHDA and CDR2 SQIVND (reference sequence). The CDR3 region is CASRTGGILGGNQPQHF. CDR3 bases: TGTGCCAGCAGGACAGGGGGGATCCTCGGGGGCAATCAGCCCCAGCATTTT.

In its sample, this clone was seen many times. The genes are TRBV19 and TRBJ1-1; TRBD1 is a possible D gene (5 bases). Germline V gene data show CDR1 as LNHDA and CDR2 as SQIVND (reference sequence). Trimming stripped 8 bases from V and 1 base from J, with 20 bases between. This CDR3 contains 16 residues. The CDR3 region is CASRSAGGGRNTEAFF. CDR3 nucleotide sequence: TGTGCCAGTCGATCCGCTGGGGGGGGAAGGAACACTGAAGCTTTCTTT.

V gene TRBV7-8 combines with J gene TRBJ1-1; D ambiguous. The germline V gene has CDR1 SGHVS and CDR2 FQNEAQ. This CDR3 is 13 amino acids long. Trimming removed 3 bases at V and 1 base at J, with 6 bases between. The DNA of the CDR3 is TGTGCCAGCAGCTTTTTTCGGAACACTGAAGCTTTCTTT. As protein: CASSFFRNTEAFF. Full variable domain (missing parts from reference TRBV7-8 and TRBJ1-1): GAGVSQSPRYKVAKRGQDVALRCDPISGHVSLFWYQQALGQGPEFLTYFQNEAQLDKSGLPSDRFFAERPEGSVSTLKIQRTQQEDSAVYLCASSFFRNTEAFFGQGTRLTVV.

The V call is TRBV6-5, the J call TRBJ1-2; D ambiguous. Per germline, CDR1 MNHEY and CDR2 SVGAGI. Trimming shortened V by 8 bases and J by 8 bases, and 12 bases separated the two germline ends. The CDR3 is made up of 11 amino acids. The CDR3 sequence: CASGGRVGYTF. The CDR3 region has the DNA TGTGCCAGCGGAGGTAGAGTCGGCTACACCTTC.

The V and J genes are TRBV19 and TRBJ2-4; possibly TRBD1 for D (6 bases). Germline CDR1 LNHDA, CDR2 SQIVND (reference sequence). This CDR3 is built from 12 residues. Deletions cut 6 bases from V and 13 bases from J, with 16 bases between. The CDR3 sequence: CASRTKGDPQYF. The CDR3 nucleotides are TGTGCCAGTAGGACAAAGGGGGACCCGCAGTACTTC. The full variable domain, with the rest looked up from reference TRBV19 and TRBJ2-4, is DGGITQSPKYLFRKEGQNVTLSCEQNLNHDAMYWYRQDPGQGLRLIYYSQIVNDFQKGDIAEGYSVSREKKESFPLTVTSAQKNPTAFYLCASRTKGDPQYFGAGTRLSVL.

In this sample, this clone turned up a few times. This chain joins TRBV28 and TRBJ1-6, with 10 bases fitting TRBD1. V gave up 10 bases and J gave up 8 bases; unmatched junction bases: 5. The CDR3 has 13 amino acids. CDR1 MDHEN and CDR2 SYDVKM come from the germline V gene. This CDR3 is CAIDRGRDSPLHF. As DNA, the CDR3 is TGTGCCATCGACAGGGGGCGGGATTCACCCCTCCACTTT.

The J gene is TRBJ2-3, the V gene TRBV5-1; D not resolved. V gave up 0 bases and J gave up 1 base, with 9 bases separating them. Per germline, CDR1 SGHRS and CDR2 YFSETQ. The CDR3 runs 15 residues. CDR3 sequence reads: CASSLGASGTDTQYF. DNA of the CDR3: TGCGCCAGCAGCTTGGGAGCATCGGGCACAGATACGCAGTATTTT.

This clone has only one observation. The V gene is TRBV29-1, the J gene TRBJ2-7, with TRBD1 matching over 10 bases. V trimming: 4 bases; J trimming: 1 base; junction bases outside the gene matches: 4. The germline V gene has CDR1 SQVTM and CDR2 ANQGSEA. The CDR3 has 14 residues. CDR3 in amino acids: CSVVQGQGSYEQYF. In DNA, the CDR3 is TGCAGCGTTGTGCAGGGACAGGGGTCCTACGAGCAGTACTTC.

The chain employs TRBV2 and TRBJ2-7; 11 bases agree with TRBD1. Germline values: CDR1 SNHLY, CDR2 FYNNEI. V shed 6 bases and J 7 bases; nucleotides not matched to a gene: 8. This CDR3 has 14 residues. CDR3 nucleotides: TGTGCCAGCAGCCCGGGACAGGGGGTGGGGGAGCAGTACTTC. Protein sequence: CASSPGQGVGEQYF.

V is TRBV19 and J is TRBJ1-3; no clear D gene. V lost 9 bases and J 0 bases, leaving 18 bases between the germline ends. Germline V gene sequence: CDR1 LNHDA, CDR2 SQIVND (reference sequence). This CDR3 has 16 amino acids. Here the CDR3 DNA reads TGTGCCAGCACCACGCCTAGGCTGTCCTCTGGAAACACCATATATTTT. Translation gives CASTTPRLSSGNTIYF.

J is TRBJ2-1 and V is TRBV5-1, with TRBD2 matching 16 bases. The CDR3 extends over 16 amino acids. V lost 4 bases to trimming and J lost 7 bases; unmatched junction nucleotides: 5. CDR1 SGHRS and CDR2 YFSETQ come from the germline V gene. CDR3 sequence reads: CASSGTSGGARNEQFF. In nucleotides, the CDR3 is TGCGCCAGCAGCGGGACTAGCGGGGGGGCCCGAAATGAGCAGTTCTTC.

CDR3 region: CASSSNTGSGNTIYF. CDR3 in DNA: TGCGCCAGCAGCTCGAATACAGGGTCTGGAAACACCATATATTTT. This sequence joins TRBV5-1 and TRBJ1-3; a possible D gene is TRBD1 (6 bases). There are 15 residues in the CDR3. The germline CDR1 and CDR2 sequences are SGHRS and YFSETQ. Trimming stripped 3 bases from V and 1 base from J, with 11 bases between.

The chain uses TRBV2 and TRBJ1-1, with D maybe TRBD1 (5 bases). The CDR3 has 12 amino acids. The V and J ends lost 4 bases and 6 bases respectively, with 9 bases between them. From germline, CDR1 is SNHLY and CDR2 FYNNEI. CDR3 amino acids: CASSVVGPEAFF. CDR3 coding DNA: TGTGCCAGCAGTGTAGTGGGGCCTGAAGCTTTCTTT.

The chain joins TRBV19 to TRBJ2-1; D call uncertain. V was trimmed by 4 bases and J by 4 bases, leaving 14 bases between them. The CDR3 length is 15 residues. From germline, CDR1 is LNHDA and CDR2 SQIVND (reference sequence). The CDR3: CASSKQLFTYNEQFF. In DNA, the CDR3 is TGTGCCAGTAGTAAACAGCTATTCACTTACAATGAGCAGTTCTTC.

V gene TRBV7-2 combines with J gene TRBJ1-6; no reliable D call. Germline CDR1 reads SGHTA; CDR2 reads FQGNSA. V lost 5 bases to trimming and J lost 0 bases, with 17 bases between them. This CDR3 comprises 18 residues. The CDR3 coding sequence is TGTGCCAGCAGCCCCCCCTGGGGAGGGAGCTCCTATAATTCACCCCTCCACTTT. Protein: CASSPPWGGSSYNSPLHF. Full variable domain (rest looked up from reference TRBV7-2 and TRBJ1-6): GAGVSQSPSNKVTEKGKDVELRCDPISGHTALYWYRQSLGQGLEFLIYFQGNSAPDKSGLPSDRFSAERTGGSVSTLTIQRTQQEDSAVYLCASSPPWGGSSYNSPLHFGNGTRLTVT.

This chain uses TRBV18 with TRBJ2-1; no clear D. The V gene's germline CDR1 is KGHSH and CDR2 LQKENI. Trimming removed 1 base from V and 4 bases from J, with 5 bases in between. This CDR3 region has 13 residues. CDR3 residues: CASSPQTYNEQFF. The CDR3 nucleotides read TGTGCCAGCTCACCACAGACTTACAATGAGCAGTTCTTC.

The genes are TRBV9 and TRBJ2-7, with 10 bases matching TRBD1. Germline values: CDR1 SGDLS, CDR2 YYNGEE. CDR3 length equals 15 residues. J gave up 4 bases and V 3 bases, and 7 bases lay outside the gene matches. The CDR3, as DNA: TGTGCCAGCAGCGCCGGACAGGGGGGCTTGTACGAGCAGTACTTC. Residues: CASSAGQGGLYEQYF.

The chain is built from TRBV4-1 and TRBJ2-7, with 11 bases identical to TRBD2. This CDR3 spans 16 amino acids. The V gene's germline CDR1 is MGHRA and CDR2 YSYEKL. V was clipped by 3 bases and J by 1 base; unmatched bases: 5. This chain's CDR3 is CASSHLGLAASYEQYF. The CDR3 DNA reads TGCGCCAGCAGCCATCTGGGACTAGCGGCATCCTACGAGCAGTACTTC.

The V call is TRBV13, the J call TRBJ2-1; TRBD2 agrees at 16 bases. J lost 3 bases, V lost 0 bases, and 5 bases had no gene match. Germline CDR1 and CDR2: PRHDT and FYEKMQ (reference sequence). This CDR3 is 19 amino acids long. Written as DNA, the CDR3 is TGTGCCAGCAGCTTAGGCCCGGGACTAGCGGGGGGGATCTACAATGAGCAGTTCTTC. As protein: CASSLGPGLAGGIYNEQFF.

J is TRBJ2-1 and V is TRBV27, with a tentative D call TRBD1 (6 bases). Germline-derived CDR1 and CDR2 are MNHEY and SMNVEV (reference sequence). CDR3 length: 14 residues. Trimming took 7 bases from V and 2 from J, leaving 12 bases between them. DNA for the CDR3: TGTGCCAGCATAGGGGGTCCAACCTACAATGAGCAGTTCTTC. It translates to CASIGGPTYNEQFF.

This clone came up a few times. This chain uses TRBV5-4 with TRBJ1-3; D is unclear. The germline CDR1 and CDR2 sequences are SGHNT and YYREEE (reference sequence). This CDR3 region has 15 residues. The ends were cut back, 4 bases at V and 5 bases at J, with 16 bases in the middle. CDR3 residues: CASSKGEVGRNTIYF. CDR3 coding DNA: TGTGCCAGCAGCAAGGGAGAGGTTGGTCGAAACACCATATATTTT.

On this clone: The germline gene is not matched at one end of the junction; a read error may be the cause. This chain connects TRBV7-7 to TRBJ2-1; perhaps TRBD2 as D (7 bases). The CDR3 has 15 amino acids. Germline V lookup: CDR1 SSHAT, CDR2 FNYEAQ (reference sequence). CDR3 loop: CASSSQGGGGNEQFF. As DNA, the CDR3 is TGTGCTAGCAGCTCCCAGGGAGGGGGGGGCAATGAGCAGTTCTTC.

The V gene is TRBV30, the J gene TRBJ1-6, with D unresolved. Germline CDR1 GTSNPN, CDR2 SVGIG (reference sequence). The CDR3 length is 13 residues. The V end was cut by 2 bases, the J end by 8 bases, with 10 bases between. In DNA, the CDR3 is TGTGCCTGGAGTTCGTGGGAGTATTCACCCCTCCACTTT. Amino acids: CAWSSWEYSPLHF.

The rearrangement joins TRBV6-5 to TRBJ2-1, with 8 positions matching TRBD1. This CDR3 has 15 residues. The V and J ends lost 2 bases and 11 bases, in that order; junction bases with no gene match: 11. Germline V gene sequence: CDR1 MNHEY, CDR2 SVGAGI. The chain's CDR3 is CASSYVDRGRSKQFF. The CDR3 nucleotides read TGTGCCAGCAGTTACGTAGACAGGGGAAGGTCGAAGCAGTTCTTC.